This T cell receptor (beta chain) was identified in a study of T cells in Graves' hyperthyroidism and ophthalmopathy. Study outcomes and limitations: Ophthalmopathy, as predicted by the model, came a median roughly 6.3 months after the prediction.

Amplification of TCR beta CDR3 regions was performed using RNA transcripts as template. Researchers ran a first-round RT-PCR on the TCR CDR3 using the HTBI primer set. TCRdb fed the multiplex PCR reads into MiXCR, producing one record per CDR3 protein. The data show some 600,000 distinct CDR3 sequences, approximately 13% seen once. This clonotype was seen ten or more times. Its specificity is unknown. Newly diagnosed hyperthyroidism, duration under 2 months, in patients aged 18 to 65. The sample consisted of blood. The sequence came from a woman in her 30s with Graves' hyperthyroidism that later progressed to Graves' ophthalmopathy.

CDR3: CASSSRQGYGYTF. DNA of the CDR3: TGTGCCAGCAGCTCCCGACAGGGGTATGGCTACACCTTC. This sequence joins TRBV7-2 and TRBJ1-2; 8 positions match TRBD1. Germline assignment: CDR1 SGHTA and CDR2 FQGNSA. This CDR3 comprises 13 residues. With 4 bases clipped from V and 5 bases from J, the junction kept 3 bases outside the gene matches.